The 31 T cell receptor beta chains given below trace back to one sample, sequenced in a study of blood T cell repertoires in COVID-19. The assay was immunoSEQ multiplex PCR, and TCRdb's table has in-frame clones only and misses some. Among more than 250,000 clones listed, over 75% were seen once. Sample: peripheral blood. The receptors were sampled from a human donor in a cohort sampled during active COVID-19.

The chain links TRBV19 to TRBJ1-2, with D perhaps matching TRBD1 (5 bases). V lost 1 base to trimming and J lost 3 bases, with 18 bases between them. This CDR3 has 17 residues. Germline-derived CDR1 and CDR2 are LNHDA and SQIVND (reference sequence). The chain's CDR3 is CASSIGVGGKVHYGYTF. The CDR3 DNA reads TGTGCCAGTAGTATAGGAGTCGGGGGGAAAGTGCACTATGGCTACACCTTC.

V is TRBV3-1 (or the pseudogene TRBV3-2) and J is TRBJ2-2; D unresolved. V was cut by 3 bases and J by 5 bases, with 10 bases left in between. Looked up from germline, CDR1 is LGHDT and CDR2 is YNNKEL (reference sequence). CDR3 length equals 14 residues. CDR3 coding DNA: TGTGCCAGCAGCCATTTTCAGAATACCGGGGAGCTGTTTTTT. Its translation: CASSHFQNTGELFF.

V gene TRBV6-2 or TRBV6-3 combines with J gene TRBJ1-1; 9 bases fit TRBD1. Germline loops: CDR1 MNHEY, CDR2 SVGEGT. V dropped 5 bases and J dropped 1; count of bases not matched to a gene: 5. The CDR3 has 15 amino acids. The CDR3 protein is CASSDRDRANTEAFF. CDR3 bases: TGTGCCAGCAGTGACCGGGACAGGGCGAACACTGAAGCTTTCTTT.

The chain uses TRBV5-1 and TRBJ1-1; TRBD1 is a possible D gene (5 bases). The germline V gene encodes CDR1 SGHRS and CDR2 YFSETQ. This CDR3 region has 15 residues. V lost 0 bases, J lost 10 bases, and 19 bases lay in between. Written as DNA, the CDR3 is TGCGCCAGCAGCTTGGAAGGGGCAAAGCCAATTCGAGCTTTCTTT. The encoded protein is CASSLEGAKPIRAFF.

The chain joins TRBV12-5 to TRBJ2-1, with 8 bases lining up with TRBD1. Germline V lookup: CDR1 LGHNT, CDR2 FRNRAP. V gave up 6 bases and J gave up 4 bases; unmatched junction bases: 5. CDR3 length: 14 amino acids. The CDR3 protein is CASGMGTGYNEQFF. CDR3 bases: TGTGCTAGTGGAATGGGGACAGGATACAATGAGCAGTTCTTC.

The rearrangement uses TRBV5-1 and TRBJ2-7; TRBD1 agrees at 10 bases. Germline V gene data show CDR1 as SGHRS and CDR2 as YFSETQ. V gave up 2 bases and J gave up 2 bases; unmatched junction bases: 4. There are 15 residues in the CDR3. The CDR3 sequence: CASSFFGQGAYEQYF. DNA of the CDR3: TGCGCCAGCAGCTTCTTCGGACAGGGGGCCTACGAGCAGTACTTC.

The genes are TRBV6-2 or TRBV6-3 and TRBJ1-2, with TRBD1 identical over 7 bases. The CDR3 totals 15 residues. Germline assignment: CDR1 MNHEY and CDR2 SVGEGT. V lost 2 bases to trimming and J lost 1 base; unmatched junction nucleotides: 4. CDR3 residues: CASSYPGQLNYGYTF. The CDR3, as DNA: TGTGCCAGCAGTTACCCGGGACAGCTTAACTATGGCTACACCTTC.

The chain couples TRBV5-5 to TRBJ1-2; possible D gene TRBD1, 5 bases. V was pared by 0 bases and J by 4 bases, with 10 bases between. CDR1 is SGHKS and CDR2 is YYEKEE in the germline V gene (reference sequence). The CDR3 runs 14 residues. CDR3 loop: CASSLEGYGYGYTF. The CDR3 nucleotides are TGTGCCAGCAGCTTGGAGGGGTACGGCTATGGCTACACCTTC.

This clone was seen more than once but under ten times. J is TRBJ1-4 and V is TRBV9; 7 bases line up with TRBD1. J gave up 3 bases and V 4 bases, and 9 bases lay outside the gene matches. Germline V gene sequence: CDR1 SGDLS, CDR2 YYNGEE. The CDR3 runs to 16 residues. The CDR3 coding sequence is TGTGCCAGCAGCAAAGACAGGGCGGCCCCTAATGAAAAACTGTTTTTT. This encodes CASSKDRAAPNEKLFF.

The V call is TRBV7-6, the J call TRBJ2-1; D is unresolved. Trimming took off 4 bases at V and 9 bases at J, with 10 bases between the two ends. The CDR3 has 12 amino acids. Looked up from germline, CDR1 is SGHVS and CDR2 is FNYEAQ. As DNA, the CDR3 is TGTGCCAGCAGCTCAGACTTTACTGAGCAGTTCTTC. It translates to CASSSDFTEQFF. Full variable domain (rest looked up from reference TRBV7-6 and TRBJ2-1): GAGVSQSPRYKVTKRGQDVALRCDPISGHVSLYWYRQALGQGPEFLTYFNYEAQQDKSGLPNDRFSAERPEGSISTLTIQRTEQRDSAMYRCASSSDFTEQFFGPGTRLTVL.

This clone was detected once. This chain connects TRBV2 to TRBJ1-2; D gene unclear. Germline CDR1 and CDR2: SNHLY and FYNNEI. Trimming stripped 8 bases from V and 3 bases from J, with 10 bases between. This CDR3 is built from 12 residues. The CDR3 DNA sequence: TGTGCCAGCTCAAAGCGCGACTATGGCTACACCTTC. As protein: CASSKRDYGYTF.

This chain joins TRBV18 and TRBJ2-5; D might be TRBD2 (6 bases). Trimming stripped 8 bases from V and 4 bases from J, with 20 bases between. Germline loops: CDR1 KGHSH, CDR2 LQKENI. The CDR3 covers 15 residues. CDR3 in DNA: TGTGCCAGCGGAGCGCGCCAGGGAGGCCGAGAGACCCAGTACTTC. It codes for CASGARQGGRETQYF.

This chain connects TRBV5-1 to TRBJ2-4; 7 nucleotides agree with TRBD1. Germline V CDR1 and CDR2: SGHRS, YFSETQ. The trim removed 5 bases at V and 4 bases at J, leaving 6 bases unmatched. CDR3 length: 14 amino acids. This CDR3 reads CASSPGTAKNIQYF. CDR3 DNA sequence: TGCGCCAGCAGTCCCGGGACAGCAAAAAACATTCAGTACTTC.

The count of this clone is one. The chain joins TRBV20-1 to TRBJ1-1, with TRBD1 matching over 7 bases. Germline values: CDR1 DFQATT, CDR2 SNEGSKA (reference sequence). The CDR3 spans 17 residues. V dropped 3 bases and J dropped 4; count of bases not matched to a gene: 17. The CDR3 sequence is CSASNRGKGARGTEAFF. CDR3 DNA sequence: TGCAGTGCTAGTAATCGGGGAAAGGGGGCCCGGGGCACTGAAGCTTTCTTT.

The chain links TRBV7-9 to TRBJ2-7; tentative D call: TRBD1 (5 bases). The CDR3 has 15 amino acids. V shed 4 bases and J shed 1 base, with 14 bases lying between them. From germline, CDR1 is SEHNR and CDR2 FQNEAQ (reference sequence). The CDR3 spells CASSSGRERSYEQYF. As DNA, the CDR3 is TGTGCCAGCAGCTCCGGCAGGGAAAGGTCCTACGAGCAGTACTTC.

This chain connects TRBV4-1 to TRBJ2-1; 13 bases fit TRBD2. The CDR3 is made up of 15 amino acids. Per the germline V gene, CDR1 is MGHRA and CDR2 is YSYEKL. The J segment lost 8 bases and the V segment lost 4 bases, leaving 5 bases of the junction unmatched. This CDR3 reads CASSPLAGGGDEQFF. DNA for the CDR3: TGCGCCAGCAGCCCACTAGCGGGGGGGGGCGATGAGCAGTTCTTC.

The J gene is TRBJ2-6, the V gene TRBV19, with D possibly TRBD2 on 5 matching bases. The germline V gene encodes CDR1 LNHDA and CDR2 SQIVND (reference sequence). The CDR3 runs to 16 residues. Between the trimmed V and J ends, which lost 3 bases and 1 base, there was a span of 10 bases. In nucleotides, the CDR3 is TGTGCCAGTAGTATTAACACGGGGTCTGGGGCCAACGTCCTGACTTTC. Its protein is CASSINTGSGANVLTF.

This chain joins TRBV5-1 and TRBJ2-5; 8 nucleotides agree with TRBD2. After removal of 0 bases from V and 1 base from J, the junction contained 5 bases not matched to a gene. The CDR3 totals 16 residues. CDR1 is SGHRS and CDR2 is YFSETQ in the germline V gene. CDR3 protein: CASSLVGLGIQETQYF. The CDR3 nucleotides read TGCGCCAGCAGCTTGGTGGGACTAGGGATCCAAGAGACCCAGTACTTC.

This clone was observed once. The rearrangement joins TRBV7-8 to TRBJ2-7; TRBD1 might be the D (6 bases). The CDR3 length is 15 residues. CDR1 and CDR2 from the germline V gene are SGHVS and FQNEAQ. V lost 2 bases and J lost 2, with 13 bases in between. CDR3: CASSLLRDTPYEQYF. CDR3 coding DNA: TGTGCCAGCAGCTTACTCCGGGACACCCCCTACGAGCAGTACTTC. The full variable domain, in which reference TRBV7-8 and TRBJ2-7 provide the parts outside the CDR3, is GAGVSQSPRYKVAKRGQDVALRCDPISGHVSLFWYQQALGQGPEFLTYFQNEAQLDKSGLPSDRFFAERPEGSVSTLKIQRTQQEDSAVYLCASSLLRDTPYEQYFGPGTRLTVT.

In this sample, this clone turned up many times. The rearrangement joins TRBV24-1 to TRBJ1-5; 7 bases line up with TRBD1. V gave up 7 bases and J gave up 6 bases; unmatched junction bases: 5. Germline V gene data show CDR1 as KGHDR and CDR2 as SFDVKD. The CDR3 has 13 amino acids. CDR3 protein: CATRGPGGQPQHF. The CDR3 nucleotides are TGTGCCACCAGGGGCCCAGGGGGTCAGCCCCAGCATTTT.

CDR3 loop: CASSIEVADEAFF. The CDR3 nucleotides are TGTGCCAGTAGTATAGAAGTGGCAGATGAAGCTTTCTTT. The V call is TRBV19, the J call TRBJ1-1; D is unresolved. The CDR3 runs to 13 residues. Trimming shortened V by 0 bases and J by 7 bases, and 9 bases separated the two germline ends. Germline V gene data show CDR1 as LNHDA and CDR2 as SQIVND (reference sequence).

The chain joins TRBV4-3 to TRBJ2-1; 9 bases match TRBD2. V dropped 0 bases and J dropped 6; count of bases not matched to a gene: 3. The CDR3 spans 15 residues. CDR1 is LGHNA, CDR2 YSLEER, per germline. CDR3 protein: CASSQEGGGANEQFF. The CDR3, as DNA: TGCGCCAGCAGCCAAGAGGGCGGGGGGGCCAATGAGCAGTTCTTC.

The chain is built from TRBV18 and TRBJ1-2, with D unclear. The V end lost 3 bases, the J end lost 8 bases, and 13 bases lay between the germline ends. This CDR3 is 13 amino acids long. CDR1 and CDR2 (germline): KGHSH, LQKENI. The DNA for the CDR3 is TGTGCCAGCTCACCCGCACTGAAGGAGGGCTACACCTTC. Translation: CASSPALKEGYTF.

This chain connects TRBV30 to TRBJ2-6, with D hard to call. The germline V gene has CDR1 GTSNPN and CDR2 SVGIG (reference sequence). The CDR3 loop spans 17 amino acids. V was cut by 5 bases and J by 0 bases, with 17 bases left in between. This chain's CDR3 is CAWLKLSAHSGANVLTF. DNA for the CDR3: TGTGCCTGGCTTAAACTTTCCGCCCACTCTGGGGCCAACGTCCTGACTTTC. Full variable domain (missing parts from reference TRBV30 and TRBJ2-6): SQTIHQWPATLVQPVGSPLSLECTVEGTSNPNLYWYRQAAGRGLQLLFYSVGIGQISSEVPQNLSASRPQDRQFILSSKKLLLSDSGFYLCAWLKLSAHSGANVLTFGAGSRLTVL.

The genes are TRBV14 and TRBJ2-3; 7 positions match TRBD1. There are 13 residues in the CDR3. V shed 4 bases and J 8 bases; nucleotides not matched to a gene: 6. Germline CDR1 is SGHDN and CDR2 is FVKESK. CDR3 residues: CASSRLRQGTQYF. For the CDR3, the DNA is TGTGCCAGCAGCCGACTTCGACAGGGTACGCAGTATTTT. The full variable domain, with the rest looked up from reference TRBV14 and TRBJ2-3, is EAGVTQFPSHSVIEKGQTVTLRCDPISGHDNLYWYRRVMGKEIKFLLHFVKESKQDESGMPNNRFLAERTGGTYSTLKVQPAELEDSGVYFCASSRLRQGTQYFGPGTRLTVL.

The rearrangement uses TRBV2 and TRBJ1-6; 7 nucleotides agree with TRBD1. This CDR3 comprises 14 residues. J gave up 6 bases and V 2 bases, and 1 base lay outside the gene matches. Germline V gene sequence: CDR1 SNHLY, CDR2 FYNNEI. This CDR3 is CASSENRGNSPLHF. DNA for the CDR3: TGTGCCAGCAGTGAAAACAGGGGTAATTCACCCCTCCACTTT.

In its sample, this clone was seen once. V gene TRBV27 combines with J gene TRBJ1-2; TRBD1 matches 7 bases. This CDR3 comprises 14 residues. CDR1 is MNHEY and CDR2 is SMNVEV in the germline V gene (reference sequence). The J segment lost 7 bases and the V segment lost 6 bases, leaving 11 bases of the junction unmatched. As DNA, the CDR3 is TGTGCCAGCAGACAGCTAAAGGGGGCGGGTGGCTACACCTTC. Protein: CASRQLKGAGGYTF.

J is TRBJ1-1 and V is TRBV21-1; the D call TRBD1 from the table was never checked on the DNA. TRBV21-1 is listed as a pseudogene. The CDR3 loop spans 16 amino acids. This CDR3 reads CASSKKTGGLGTEAFF. DNA for the CDR3: TGTGCCAGCAGCAAAAAGACAGGGGGCCTTGGCACTGAAGCTTTCTTT.

This clone was detected once. The V gene is TRBV30, the J gene TRBJ2-2, with D unclear. V was shortened by 2 bases and J by 0 bases, with 7 bases between the two germline ends. Per the germline V gene, CDR1 is GTSNPN and CDR2 is SVGIG (reference sequence). This CDR3 has 14 amino acids. The CDR3 region is CAWSLSANTGELFF. The CDR3 nucleotides are TGTGCCTGGAGTTTGTCGGCGAACACCGGGGAGCTGTTTTTT.

The chain couples TRBV10-3 to TRBJ2-1; 10 bases line up with TRBD2. V shed 7 bases, J shed 9 bases, and the junction held 9 bases outside the gene matches. Germline V gene lookup returns CDR1 ENHRY and CDR2 SYGVKD. This CDR3 has 14 amino acids. The CDR3 DNA reads TGTGCCATCACCCCAGCGGGGGGGCAAAGTGAGCAGTTCTTC. This gives the protein CAITPAGGQSEQFF.

The CDR3 DNA is TGTGCCAGCAGCTTAACGGGGAGGCTTTTAACTGAAGCTTTCTTT. Protein: CASSLTGRLLTEAFF. The chain uses TRBV7-3 and TRBJ1-1; D is unresolved. CDR3 length equals 15 residues. Deletions cut 0 bases from V and 5 bases from J, with 13 bases between. Germline values: CDR1 SGHTA, CDR2 FQGTGA.